This TCR beta chain appears in the sequencing data of a study of T cells in Graves' hyperthyroidism and ophthalmopathy. Findings and limits, study-wide: Separating ophthalmopathy from stable hyperthyroidism was achieved by a 13 V-J model.

Details on this clonotype: Its target is unknown. No conserved phenylalanine or tryptophan ends this CDR3, so it is likely a read error. The DNA is omitted, as the CDR3 cannot be located on it reliably, and the CDR3 follows TCRdb's listing.

The investigators amplified TCR beta CDR3 regions from RNA transcripts. RT-PCR in the first round (using the HTBI primer set) targeted the TCR CDR3. One entry per CDR3 protein results from TCRdb running MiXCR on the multiplex PCR reads. This sample has around 600,000 distinct CDR3 sequences, with about 45% found just once. Together with thyroid ultrasound, orbital computed tomography, serum thyroxine and TRAb, clinical symptoms were used for diagnoses. Sequencing used peripheral blood or thyroid tissue (not recorded which). The clonotype originates from an adult man with Graves' disease, either hyperthyroidism or ophthalmopathy (not recorded which).

CDR3 sequence reads: CARGVRPDNSPLHY. The chain is built from TRBV25-1 and TRBJ1-6; TRBD1, the D gene given by the table, was not confirmed from the DNA. The CDR3 length is 14 residues, termini included. Germline V gives CDR1 MGHDK, CDR2 SYGVNS.